Presented here are 11 T cell receptor beta chains from one specimen sequenced in a study of read filtering for tumor transcriptome and immune sequencing. Molecular barcoded adaptors covering alpha/delta and beta/gamma chains were used on roughly 400 ng RNA. TCRdb processed the reads anew with MiXCR; each CDR3 protein has one entry. The sample consists of 100,000 to 150,000 distinct CDR3 sequences, 10% to 15% of them appearing once. Sequenced input: a population of CD138-negative cells sorted from bone marrow. These receptors came from a donor aged 40 or over with multiple myeloma.

In this sample, this clonotype turned up many times. This chain uses TRBV20-1 with TRBJ2-5, with TRBD1 matching over 7 bases. Germline loops: CDR1 DFQATT, CDR2 SNEGSKA (reference sequence). CDR3 length equals 13 residues. J was trimmed by 4 bases and V by 5 bases; bases with no gene match: 7. The CDR3 DNA reads TGCAGTGCTCCCGACAGGGCGCGAGAGACCCAGTACTTC. Translation gives CSAPDRARETQYF.

This clonotype was seen only a few times. The gene calls are TRBV5-4 and TRBJ2-2; D possibly corresponds to TRBD1 (6 bases). V was shortened by 4 bases and J by 2 bases, with 15 bases between the two germline ends. The CDR3 is made up of 16 amino acids. CDR1 is SGHNT and CDR2 is YYREEE in the germline V gene (reference sequence). CDR3 loop: CASSLSTQGNTGELFF. The CDR3 DNA reads as TGTGCCAGCAGCCTATCTACACAGGGAAACACCGGGGAGCTGTTTTTT.

This clonotype has only a few counts. This chain joins TRBV7-9 and TRBJ2-2; 11 positions match TRBD2. Germline V CDR1 and CDR2: SEHNR, FQNEAQ (reference sequence). The CDR3 sequence is 17 residues long. Trimming cost V 4 bases and J 0 bases; bases outside gene matches: 4. The CDR3 is CASSWTSGSSNTGELFF. DNA of the CDR3: TGTGCCAGCAGCTGGACTAGCGGGTCTTCGAACACCGGGGAGCTGTTTTTT.

In this sample, this clonotype turned up many times. The CDR3 coding sequence is TGTGCCAGCAGCCCCAGCGGGGACCTTTACAATGAGCAGTTCTTC. Translating it yields CASSPSGDLYNEQFF. V is TRBV9 and J is TRBJ2-1; 7 bases are a match to TRBD2. V was clipped by 4 bases and J by 4 bases; unmatched bases: 8. Per the germline V gene, CDR1 is SGDLS and CDR2 is YYNGEE. The CDR3 loop spans 15 amino acids.

Regarding this clonotype: This is likely a read error, given that the CDR3 carries no conserved phenylalanine or tryptophan at its end. The chain links TRBV14 to TRBJ2-2; a possible D gene is TRBD1 (5 bases). The germline V gene has CDR1 SGHDN and CDR2 FVKESK. The CDR3 is 13 amino acids. The V end was cut by 1 base, the J end by 10 bases, with 10 bases between. CDR3 nucleotides: TGTGCCAGCAGCCAAGCAGGGTTCCCGGAGCTGTTTCTT. Translated, it gives CASSQAGFPELFL.

This clonotype occurred many times. J is TRBJ2-5 and V is TRBV7-9, with a tentative D call TRBD2 (5 bases). CDR3 length: 15 amino acids. From germline, CDR1 is SEHNR and CDR2 FQNEAQ (reference sequence). Trimming removed 5 bases at V and 4 bases at J, with 17 bases between. The CDR3: CASSARGSGAETQYF. The CDR3 DNA follows: TGTGCCAGCAGCGCTCGAGGGTCGGGCGCAGAGACCCAGTACTTC.

This clonotype was detected ten times or more. V and J are TRBV2 and TRBJ2-1; the match to TRBD2 covers 7 bases. V was clipped by 7 bases and J by 9 bases; unmatched bases: 12. Germline V gene data show CDR1 as SNHLY and CDR2 as FYNNEI. CDR3 length: 14 residues. The CDR3 DNA is TGTGCCAGCAAGGGGACTACTCCCGTTAGTGAGCAGTTCTTC. Amino acids: CASKGTTPVSEQFF.

The V call is TRBV11-3, the J call TRBJ2-2; D gene ambiguous. The germline CDR1 and CDR2 sequences are SGHNT and YENEEA. Trimming cost V 4 bases and J 4 bases, with 7 bases left between them. The CDR3 runs 13 residues. CDR3 region: CASSSESTGELFF. CDR3 coding DNA: TGTGCCAGCAGCTCGGAAAGCACCGGGGAGCTGTTTTTT.

This clonotype was detected many times. V is TRBV2 and J is TRBJ2-3; D unresolved. The CDR3 length is 12 residues. V lost 11 bases and J lost 6, with 15 bases in between. Looked up from germline, CDR1 is SNHLY and CDR2 is FYNNEI. The CDR3: CAGIGRRDTQYF. CDR3 nucleotides: TGTGCCGGAATCGGACGTCGGGATACGCAGTATTTT.

J is TRBJ2-5 and V is TRBV5-1; D might be TRBD2 (6 bases). CDR1 and CDR2 (germline): SGHRS, YFSETQ. The CDR3 consists of 14 residues. The germline V and J ends were trimmed by 4 bases and 3 bases, with 13 bases remaining between them. The CDR3 loop reads CASSTIAAEETQYF. Written as DNA, the CDR3 is TGCGCCAGCAGCACCATAGCGGCAGAAGAGACCCAGTACTTC. The full variable domain, rest sourced from reference TRBV5-1 and TRBJ2-5, is KAGVTQTPRYLIKTRGQQVTLSCSPISGHRSVSWYQQTPGQGLQFLFEYFSETQRNKGNFPGRFSGRQFSNSRSEMNVSTLELGDSALYLCASSTIAAEETQYFGPGTRLLVL.

This clonotype was observed at least ten times. The rearrangement uses TRBV20-1 and TRBJ2-5; the match to TRBD2 covers 9 bases. Trimming at V came to 1 base and at J to 5 bases, leaving 5 bases not matched to a gene. Germline V gene lookup returns CDR1 DFQATT and CDR2 SNEGSKA (reference sequence). The CDR3 totals 14 residues. CDR3 sequence (DNA): TGCAGTGCTAGAGGACTAGCGGTTGGGGAGACCCAGTACTTC. Amino acids: CSARGLAVGETQYF.